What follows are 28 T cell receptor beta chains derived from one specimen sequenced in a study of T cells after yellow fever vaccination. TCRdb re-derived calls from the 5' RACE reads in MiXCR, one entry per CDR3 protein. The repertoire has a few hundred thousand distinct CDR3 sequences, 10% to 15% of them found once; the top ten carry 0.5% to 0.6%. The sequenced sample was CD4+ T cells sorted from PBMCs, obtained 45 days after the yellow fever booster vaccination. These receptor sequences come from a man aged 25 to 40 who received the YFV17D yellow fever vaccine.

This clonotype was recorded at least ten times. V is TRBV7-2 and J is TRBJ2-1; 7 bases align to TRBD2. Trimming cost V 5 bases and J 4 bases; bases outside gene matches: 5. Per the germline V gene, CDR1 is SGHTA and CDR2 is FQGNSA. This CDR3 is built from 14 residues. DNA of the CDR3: TGTGCCAGCAGCCAACCTAGCGGTTACAATGAGCAGTTCTTC. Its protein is CASSQPSGYNEQFF.

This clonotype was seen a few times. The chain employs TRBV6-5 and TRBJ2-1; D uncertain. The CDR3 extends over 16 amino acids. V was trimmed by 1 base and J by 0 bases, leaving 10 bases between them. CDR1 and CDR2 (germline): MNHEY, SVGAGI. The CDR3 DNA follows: TGTGCCAGCAGTTACTTGGGGATAAGCTCCTACAATGAGCAGTTCTTC. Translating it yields CASSYLGISSYNEQFF.

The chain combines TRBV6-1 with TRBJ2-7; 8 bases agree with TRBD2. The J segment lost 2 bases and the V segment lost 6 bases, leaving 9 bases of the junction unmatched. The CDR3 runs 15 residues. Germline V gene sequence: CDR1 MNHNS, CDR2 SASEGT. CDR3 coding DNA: TGTGCCAGCAGGCCGCCTTCCGGGAGGGCCTACGAGCAGTACTTC. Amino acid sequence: CASRPPSGRAYEQYF.

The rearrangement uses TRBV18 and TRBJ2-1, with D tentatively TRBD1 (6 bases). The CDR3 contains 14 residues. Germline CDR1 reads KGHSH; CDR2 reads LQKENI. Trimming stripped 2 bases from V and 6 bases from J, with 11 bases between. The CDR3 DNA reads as TGTGCCAGCTCACCAGTGGCAGGGGCCAATGAGCAGTTCTTC. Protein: CASSPVAGANEQFF. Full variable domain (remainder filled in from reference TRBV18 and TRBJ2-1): NAGVMQNPRHLVRRRGQEARLRCSPMKGHSHVYWYRQLPEEGLKFMVYLQKENIIDESGMPKERFSAEFPKEGPSILRIQQVVRGDSAAYFCASSPVAGANEQFFGPGTRLTVL.

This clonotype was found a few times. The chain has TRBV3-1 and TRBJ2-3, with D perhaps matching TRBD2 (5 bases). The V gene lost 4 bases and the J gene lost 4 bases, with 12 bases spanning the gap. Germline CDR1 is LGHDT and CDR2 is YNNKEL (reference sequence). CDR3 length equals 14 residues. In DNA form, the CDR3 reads TGTGCCAGCAGCCGCCTGTATAGCGCAGATACGCAGTATTTT. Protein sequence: CASSRLYSADTQYF.

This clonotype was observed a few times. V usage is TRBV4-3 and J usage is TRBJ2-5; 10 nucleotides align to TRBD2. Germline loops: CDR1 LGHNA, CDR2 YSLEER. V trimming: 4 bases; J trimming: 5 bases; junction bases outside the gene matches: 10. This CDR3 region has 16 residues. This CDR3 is CASSLRLAGVIETQYF. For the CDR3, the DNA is TGCGCCAGCAGCCTGCGGCTAGCGGGAGTTATTGAGACCCAGTACTTC.

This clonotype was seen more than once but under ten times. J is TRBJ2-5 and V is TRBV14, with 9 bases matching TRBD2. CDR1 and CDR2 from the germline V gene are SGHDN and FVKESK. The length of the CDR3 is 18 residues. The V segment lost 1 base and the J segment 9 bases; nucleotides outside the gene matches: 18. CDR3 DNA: TGTGCCAGCAGCCAAGGGATGCCCAGACTAGCGGAAGGGACGGCCCAGTACTTC. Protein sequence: CASSQGMPRLAEGTAQYF.

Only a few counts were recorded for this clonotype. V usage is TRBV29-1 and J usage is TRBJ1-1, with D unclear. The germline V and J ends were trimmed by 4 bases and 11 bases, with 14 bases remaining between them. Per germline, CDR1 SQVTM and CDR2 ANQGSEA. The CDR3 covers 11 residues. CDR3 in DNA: TGCAGCGTTGCCGTCCTTCCCCGGGCTTTCTTT. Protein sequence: CSVAVLPRAFF.

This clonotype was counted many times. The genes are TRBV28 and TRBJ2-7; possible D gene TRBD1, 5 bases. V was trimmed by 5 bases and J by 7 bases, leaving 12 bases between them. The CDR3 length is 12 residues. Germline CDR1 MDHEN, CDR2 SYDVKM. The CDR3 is CASSTGFREQYF. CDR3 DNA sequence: TGTGCCAGCAGTACAGGATTTAGGGAGCAGTACTTC.

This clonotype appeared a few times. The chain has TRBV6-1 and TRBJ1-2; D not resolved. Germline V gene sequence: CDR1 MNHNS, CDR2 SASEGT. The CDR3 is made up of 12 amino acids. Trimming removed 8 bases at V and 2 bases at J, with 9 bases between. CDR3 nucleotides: TGTGCCAGCTCGGGAGTAAACTATGGCTACACCTTC. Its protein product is CASSGVNYGYTF.

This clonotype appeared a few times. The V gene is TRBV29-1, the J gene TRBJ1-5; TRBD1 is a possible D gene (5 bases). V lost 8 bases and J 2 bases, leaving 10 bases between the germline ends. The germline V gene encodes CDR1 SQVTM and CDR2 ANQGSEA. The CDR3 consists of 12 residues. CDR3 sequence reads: CSTRDGNQPQHF. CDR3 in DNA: TGCAGCACCCGGGACGGCAATCAGCCCCAGCATTTT.

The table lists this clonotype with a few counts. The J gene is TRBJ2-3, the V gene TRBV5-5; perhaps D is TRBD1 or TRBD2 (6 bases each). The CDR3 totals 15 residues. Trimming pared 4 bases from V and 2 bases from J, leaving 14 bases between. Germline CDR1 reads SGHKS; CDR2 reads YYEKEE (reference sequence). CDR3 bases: TGTGCCAGCAGCCCGCCCGGGGGCTTCACAGATACGCAGTATTTT. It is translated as CASSPPGGFTDTQYF.

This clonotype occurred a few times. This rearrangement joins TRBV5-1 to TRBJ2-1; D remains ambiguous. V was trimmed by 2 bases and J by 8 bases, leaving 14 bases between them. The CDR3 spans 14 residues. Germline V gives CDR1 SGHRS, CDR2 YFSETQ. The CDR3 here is CASSFLTLPDEQFF. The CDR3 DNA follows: TGCGCCAGCAGCTTTTTAACTCTCCCGGATGAGCAGTTCTTC.

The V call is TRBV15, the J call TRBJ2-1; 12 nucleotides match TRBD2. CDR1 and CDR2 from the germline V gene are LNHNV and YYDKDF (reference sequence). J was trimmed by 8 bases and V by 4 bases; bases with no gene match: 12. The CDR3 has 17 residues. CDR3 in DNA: TGTGCCACCAGCATCACGGGGGGACTAGCGGGTTTGGATGAGCAGTTCTTC. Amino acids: CATSITGGLAGLDEQFF.

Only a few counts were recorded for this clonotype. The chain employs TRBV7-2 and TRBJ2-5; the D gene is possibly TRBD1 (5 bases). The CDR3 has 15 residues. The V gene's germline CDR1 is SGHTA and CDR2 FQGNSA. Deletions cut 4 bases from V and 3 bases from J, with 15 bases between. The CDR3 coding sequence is TGTGCCAGCAGCTCCCAGGGCAGAGCTAAAGAGACCCAGTACTTC. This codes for CASSSQGRAKETQYF.

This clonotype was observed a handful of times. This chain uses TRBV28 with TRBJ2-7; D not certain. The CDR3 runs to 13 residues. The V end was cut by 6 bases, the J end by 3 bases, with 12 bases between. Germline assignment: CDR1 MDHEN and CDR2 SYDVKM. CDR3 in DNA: TGTGCCAGCAGCCCCGCAGGCTTCTACGAGCAGTACTTC. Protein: CASSPAGFYEQYF. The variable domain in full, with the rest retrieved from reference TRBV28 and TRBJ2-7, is DVKVTQSSRYLVKRTGEKVFLECVQDMDHENMFWYRQDPGLGLRLIYFSYDVKMKEKGDIPEGYSVSREKKERFSLILESASTNQTSMYLCASSPAGFYEQYFGPGTRLTVT.

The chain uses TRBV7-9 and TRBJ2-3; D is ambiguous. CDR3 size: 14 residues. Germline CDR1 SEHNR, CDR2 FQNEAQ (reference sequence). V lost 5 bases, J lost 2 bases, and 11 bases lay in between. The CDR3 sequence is CASSLDTLTDTQYF. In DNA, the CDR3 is TGTGCCAGCAGCCTCGACACTCTCACAGATACGCAGTATTTT.

In nucleotides, the CDR3 is TGTGCCAGCAGCTCTCACTCCCGGGACTTGCAGTACTTC. Protein: CASSSHSRDLQYF. The J gene is TRBJ2-7, the V gene TRBV7-2; D is perhaps TRBD2 (6 bases). CDR1 and CDR2 from the germline V gene are SGHTA and FQGNSA. The CDR3 runs 13 residues. The V and J ends lost 4 bases and 9 bases respectively, with 16 bases between them.

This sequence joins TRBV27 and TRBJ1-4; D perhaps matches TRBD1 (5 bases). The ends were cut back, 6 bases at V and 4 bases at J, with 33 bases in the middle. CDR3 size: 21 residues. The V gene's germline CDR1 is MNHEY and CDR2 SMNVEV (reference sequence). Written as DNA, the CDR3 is TGTGCCAGCAGCACTCCGGGACGACGCGCCCCGAAATTAATTGGTAATGAAAAACTGTTTTTT. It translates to CASSTPGRRAPKLIGNEKLFF.

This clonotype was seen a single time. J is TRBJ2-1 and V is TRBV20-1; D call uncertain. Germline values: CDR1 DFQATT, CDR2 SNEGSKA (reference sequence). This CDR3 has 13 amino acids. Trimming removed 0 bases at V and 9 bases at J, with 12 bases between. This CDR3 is CSARDRVRSEQFF. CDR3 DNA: TGCAGTGCTAGAGATCGAGTTCGGTCTGAGCAGTTCTTC.

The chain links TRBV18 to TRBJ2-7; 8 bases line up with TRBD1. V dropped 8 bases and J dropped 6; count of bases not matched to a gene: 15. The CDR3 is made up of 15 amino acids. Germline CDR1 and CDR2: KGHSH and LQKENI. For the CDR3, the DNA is TGTGCCAGCGATCCGGGGAACAGGGGGGATTCCGAGCAGTACTTC. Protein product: CASDPGNRGDSEQYF.

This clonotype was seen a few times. The CDR3 coding sequence is TGCAGTGCTGGTACAGGGGGCGCATTCAACTCACCCCTCCACTTT. Encoded protein: CSAGTGGAFNSPLHF. The chain links TRBV20-1 to TRBJ1-6; 9 bases align to TRBD1. CDR1 is DFQATT and CDR2 is SNEGSKA in the germline V gene (reference sequence). J lost 10 bases, V lost 5 bases, and 12 bases had no gene match. The CDR3 sequence is 15 residues long.

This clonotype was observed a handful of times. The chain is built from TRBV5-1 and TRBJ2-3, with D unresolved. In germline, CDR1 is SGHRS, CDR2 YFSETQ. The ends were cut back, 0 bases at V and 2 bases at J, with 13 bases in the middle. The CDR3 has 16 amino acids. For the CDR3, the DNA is TGCGCCAGCAGCTTGGAGGGTGACGCCCTCACAGATACGCAGTATTTT. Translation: CASSLEGDALTDTQYF. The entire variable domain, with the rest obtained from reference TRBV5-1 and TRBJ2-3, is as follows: KAGVTQTPRYLIKTRGQQVTLSCSPISGHRSVSWYQQTPGQGLQFLFEYFSETQRNKGNFPGRFSGRQFSNSRSEMNVSTLELGDSALYLCASSLEGDALTDTQYFGPGTRLTVL.

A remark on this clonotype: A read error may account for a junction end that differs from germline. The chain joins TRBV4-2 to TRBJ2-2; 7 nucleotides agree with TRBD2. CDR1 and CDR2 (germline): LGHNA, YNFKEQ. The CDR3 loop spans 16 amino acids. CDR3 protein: CARSPGLVRGTGELFF. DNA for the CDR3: TGTGCCAGGAGCCCCGGACTAGTTCGGGGCACCGGGGAGCTGTTTTTT.

CDR3 DNA: TGCAGTGCTGGGGTGCCGAGTGGGGAGACCCAGTACTTC. Protein sequence: CSAGVPSGETQYF. V gene TRBV20-1 combines with J gene TRBJ2-5, with D unclear. This CDR3 contains 13 residues. With 5 bases removed from V and 5 bases from J, the gap between germline ends came to 15 bases. In germline, CDR1 is DFQATT, CDR2 SNEGSKA (reference sequence).

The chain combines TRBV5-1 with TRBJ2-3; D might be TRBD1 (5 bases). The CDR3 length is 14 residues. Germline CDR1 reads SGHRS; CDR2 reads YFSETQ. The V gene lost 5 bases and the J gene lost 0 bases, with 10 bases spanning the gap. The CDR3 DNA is TGCGCCAGCAGTGACAGAGCTAGCACAGATACGCAGTATTTT. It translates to CASSDRASTDTQYF.

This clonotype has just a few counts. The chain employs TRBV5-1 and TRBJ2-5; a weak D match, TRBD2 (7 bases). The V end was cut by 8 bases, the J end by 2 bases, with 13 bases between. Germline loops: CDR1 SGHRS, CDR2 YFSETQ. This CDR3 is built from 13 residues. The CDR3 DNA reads TGCGCCAGTGCCGGGGGGCTTCAAGAGACCCAGTACTTC. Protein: CASAGGLQETQYF.

The CDR3 region is CASSPGTQQETQYF. The CDR3 nucleotides read TGTGCCAGCTCACCGGGTACACAACAAGAGACCCAGTACTTC. V usage is TRBV18 and J usage is TRBJ2-5; D is ambiguous. Trimming shortened V by 3 bases and J by 2 bases, and 10 bases separated the two germline ends. Germline V gene lookup returns CDR1 KGHSH and CDR2 LQKENI. The CDR3 is made up of 14 amino acids.